The clone carrying this T cell receptor (beta chain) has a handful of counts. This entry belongs to a study of T-cell reconstitution after alpha-beta-depleted transplantation in children. Germline V gene sequence: CDR1 MGHDK, CDR2 SYGVNS. Trimming removed 5 bases from V and 4 bases from J, with 5 bases in between. This CDR3 has 11 amino acids. Unique molecular identifiers were used to barcode this TCRbeta library. Each CDR3 protein gets one entry after TCRdb re-called the PCR reads with MiXCR. The sample lists approximately 400,000 distinct CDR3 sequences, around 15% seen once, with 25% to 30% in the top ten.

The chain uses TRBV25-1 and TRBJ1-1; D remains ambiguous. The origin of this receptor is a boy under two years old who had a stem cell transplant for Wiskott-Aldrich syndrome, so the T cells may come from the graft donor. Sequenced material: PBMCs, mostly from graft donor cells, taken 360 days after TCRalphabeta/CD19-depleted stem cell transplant. The CDR3 DNA sequence: TGTGCCAGCAGTTCGATCACTGAAGCTTTCTTT. This codes for CASSSITEAFF.